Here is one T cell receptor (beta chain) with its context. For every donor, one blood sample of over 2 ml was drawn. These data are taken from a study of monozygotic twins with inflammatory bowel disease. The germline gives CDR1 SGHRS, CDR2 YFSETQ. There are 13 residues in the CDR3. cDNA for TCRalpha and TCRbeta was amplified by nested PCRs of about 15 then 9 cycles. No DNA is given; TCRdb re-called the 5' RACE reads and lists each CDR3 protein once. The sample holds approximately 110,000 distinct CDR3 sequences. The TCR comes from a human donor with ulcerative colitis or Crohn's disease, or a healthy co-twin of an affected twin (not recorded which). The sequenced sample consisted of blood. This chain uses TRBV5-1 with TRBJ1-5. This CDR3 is CASSLASGGPQHF.